What follows is one TCR beta chain and its context. Mismatch with germline at one junction end may stem from a read error. The source of the sample is a study of identical twins. After template switching added a universal primer site, the resulting cDNA carried unique molecular identifiers. TCRdb fed the 5' RACE reads into MiXCR, producing one record per CDR3 protein. The sample lists fewer than 250,000 distinct CDR3 sequences; less than 10% were seen once. Sequenced: memory (CD45RO+) T cells sorted from blood. The sequence was collected from a woman aged 18-29 years in good health.

As DNA, the CDR3 is TGTGCCATCAGCGGATCTAACACTGAAGCTTTCTTT. It codes for CAISGSNTEAFF. The chain joins TRBV7-4 to TRBJ1-1; D unclear. There are 12 residues in the CDR3. Germline V lookup: CDR1 SGHVT, CDR2 SQSDAQ.